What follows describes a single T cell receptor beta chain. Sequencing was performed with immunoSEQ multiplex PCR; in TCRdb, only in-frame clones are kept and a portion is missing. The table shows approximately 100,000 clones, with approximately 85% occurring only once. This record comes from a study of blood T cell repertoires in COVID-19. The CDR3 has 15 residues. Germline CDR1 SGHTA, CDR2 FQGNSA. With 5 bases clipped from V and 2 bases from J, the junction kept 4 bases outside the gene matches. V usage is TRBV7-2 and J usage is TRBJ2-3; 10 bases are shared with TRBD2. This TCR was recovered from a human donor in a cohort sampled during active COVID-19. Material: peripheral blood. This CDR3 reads CASSVLAGVTDTQYF. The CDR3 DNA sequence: TGTGCCAGCAGCGTTCTAGCGGGAGTCACAGATACGCAGTATTTT. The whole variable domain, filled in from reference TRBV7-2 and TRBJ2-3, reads GAGVSQSPSNKVTEKGKDVELRCDPISGHTALYWYRQSLGQGLEFLIYFQGNSAPDKSGLPSDRFSAERTGGSVSTLTIQRTQQEDSAVYLCASSVLAGVTDTQYFGPGTRLTVL.